This T cell receptor (beta chain) was found in a study of cytomegalovirus exposure and HLA in healthy donors. Notes on the study in general: Presence/absence analyses rested on an assumption that sequencing depth was roughly uniform across donors. In an earlier analysis, productive rearrangement rates for most beta V segments clustered near 90% or 30%.

Regarding this clone: Its antigen is undetermined.

PCR amplification relied on 60 Vbeta primers (plus 13 Jbeta primers). The protocol was immunoSEQ multiplex PCR, while the TCRdb copy is restricted to in-frame clones and leaves out a portion. Of over 85,000 clones listed, around 70% were seen once; the top ten hold around 1.3%. CDR3 length equals 16 residues. CDR1 MDHEN and CDR2 SYDVKM come from the germline V gene. V lost 2 bases, J lost 6 bases, and 10 bases stayed unmatched. Sequences were obtained from PBMCs. The rearrangement links TRBV28 to TRBJ2-3, with TRBD2 identical over 8 bases. This sequence was found in a female donor in good health and CMV-seronegative. CDR3 in amino acids: CASSLVAGRASDTQYF. Here the CDR3 DNA reads TGTGCCAGCAGTTTAGTGGCCGGGAGGGCCTCGGATACGCAGTATTTT.